The 28 T cell receptor beta chains listed next were all sequenced from one sample in a study of OX40 agonist ivuxolimab in advanced cancers. Libraries were prepared by immunoSEQ multiplex PCR; TCRdb keeps only in-frame clonotypes and omits some of them. Counted here are more than 10,000 clones, under 80% occurring once; the ten biggest clones make up approximately 30%. The sample was CD4+ or CD8+ T cells sorted from blood, taken in a trial of the OX40 agonist ivuxolimab. The source of these receptors is an adult with an advanced solid tumor such as melanoma, head and neck, liver or kidney cancer.

This clone occurred a few times. The CDR3 spells CASSRDTSSTDTQYF. CDR3 sequence (DNA): TGTGCCAGCAGCCGGGACACCTCGAGCACAGATACGCAGTATTTT. V and J are TRBV11-2 and TRBJ2-3; tentative D call: TRBD1 (6 bases). The V end lost 5 bases, the J end lost 0 bases, and 12 bases lay between the germline ends. The CDR3 consists of 15 residues. The germline V gene encodes CDR1 SGHAT and CDR2 FQNNGV.

The chain combines TRBV4-1 with TRBJ1-4; unclear D gene. The germline gives CDR1 MGHRA, CDR2 YSYEKL. The CDR3 loop spans 16 amino acids. V was shortened by 0 bases and J by 5 bases, with 13 bases between the two germline ends. This CDR3 reads CASSQEIVPSNEKLFF. As DNA, the CDR3 is TGCGCCAGCAGCCAAGAAATAGTGCCAAGCAATGAAAAACTGTTTTTT.

Here the CDR3 reads CASSLTLWEGSYEQYF. In nucleotides, the CDR3 is TGCGCCAGCAGCTTGACCCTATGGGAGGGATCCTACGAGCAGTACTTC. The V and J genes are TRBV5-1 and TRBJ2-7; 7 bases fit TRBD2. This CDR3 has 16 residues. Germline V gives CDR1 SGHRS, CDR2 YFSETQ. V dropped 1 base and J dropped 1; count of bases not matched to a gene: 8. The entire variable domain, with the rest obtained from reference TRBV5-1 and TRBJ2-7, is as follows: KAGVTQTPRYLIKTRGQQVTLSCSPISGHRSVSWYQQTPGQGLQFLFEYFSETQRNKGNFPGRFSGRQFSNSRSEMNVSTLELGDSALYLCASSLTLWEGSYEQYFGPGTRLTVT.

V is TRBV9 and J is TRBJ2-3, with 10 bases aligning to TRBD2. V trimming: 3 bases; J trimming: 0 bases; junction bases outside the gene matches: 7. This CDR3 region has 17 residues. CDR1 and CDR2 (germline): SGDLS, YYNGEE. The CDR3 DNA is TGTGCCAGCAGCGGCTCTAGCGGGAGAATTAGCACAGATACGCAGTATTTT. Its translation is CASSGSSGRISTDTQYF.

This chain links TRBV7-9 with TRBJ2-7; 15 bases line up with TRBD2. The CDR3 length is 16 residues. The V gene end was trimmed by 5 bases and the J gene end by 6 bases; junction bases not matched to a gene: 8. Germline V gives CDR1 SEHNR, CDR2 FQNEAQ (reference sequence). CDR3: CASSTRTSGRAGEQYF. Here the CDR3 DNA reads TGTGCCAGCAGCACAAGGACTAGCGGGAGGGCGGGCGAGCAGTACTTC.

The V gene is TRBV9, the J gene TRBJ2-3, with 8 nucleotides matching TRBD2. With V trimmed by 0 bases and J by 4 bases, 7 bases remained unmatched. This CDR3 region has 16 residues. Germline CDR1 reads SGDLS; CDR2 reads YYNGEE. CDR3 nucleotides: TGTGCCAGCAGCGTAGAAAGCGGGAGAGGCGCAGATACGCAGTATTTT. Encoded protein: CASSVESGRGADTQYF.

The chain couples TRBV5-1 to TRBJ2-7, with TRBD1 identical over 10 bases. CDR1 SGHRS and CDR2 YFSETQ come from the germline V gene. V was pared by 4 bases and J by 5 bases, with 6 bases of the junction left unmatched. CDR3 length equals 14 residues. DNA of the CDR3: TGCGCCAGCAGCGAGACAGGGGGCCGGGACGAGCAGTACTTC. Translating it yields CASSETGGRDEQYF.

This CDR3 is CASSAGPIQYF. The CDR3 region has the DNA TGTGCCAGCAGCGCGGGTCCCATTCAGTACTTC. V usage is TRBV9 and J usage is TRBJ2-4, with unresolved D. V was trimmed by 3 bases and J by 9 bases, leaving 7 bases between them. Germline loops: CDR1 SGDLS, CDR2 YYNGEE. The CDR3 extends over 11 amino acids.

The gene calls are TRBV15 and TRBJ2-1, with 7 positions matching TRBD2. The CDR3 is made up of 21 amino acids. Trimming cost V 2 bases and J 1 base; bases outside gene matches: 20. The V gene's germline CDR1 is LNHNV and CDR2 YYDKDF (reference sequence). The DNA of the CDR3 is TGTGCCACCAGCAGATTTCCATCCGGGACTATATCCCGATCTTCCTACAATGAGCAGTTCTTC. Translation gives CATSRFPSGTISRSSYNEQFF.

The chain carries TRBV4-1 and TRBJ1-3; D call uncertain. Germline V lookup: CDR1 MGHRA, CDR2 YSYEKL. CDR3 size: 15 residues. The V and J ends lost 4 bases and 1 base respectively, with 11 bases between them. This CDR3 reads CASSPVRGSGNTIYF. The CDR3 DNA reads as TGCGCCAGCAGCCCAGTTCGGGGATCTGGAAACACCATATATTTT.

J is TRBJ2-7 and V is TRBV14, with 7 bases aligning to TRBD1. The CDR3 covers 14 residues. The V and J ends lost 1 base and 3 bases, in that order; junction bases with no gene match: 3. CDR1 and CDR2 from the germline V gene are SGHDN and FVKESK. The CDR3 region is CASSQGTGSYEQYF. Written as DNA, the CDR3 is TGTGCCAGCAGCCAAGGGACAGGCAGCTACGAGCAGTACTTC.

V gene TRBV7-3 combines with J gene TRBJ2-7, with 10 bases lining up with TRBD1. Germline V gene sequence: CDR1 SGHTA, CDR2 FQGTGA. The CDR3 consists of 14 residues. The junction had 3 bases not matched to a gene; V was cut back by 2 bases and J by 5 bases. In nucleotides, the CDR3 is TGTGCCAGCAGCTTAGGGACAGGGGATAACGAGCAGTACTTC. This codes for CASSLGTGDNEQYF.

This clone was counted at least ten times. This chain joins TRBV4-2 and TRBJ2-7; 12 bases align to TRBD2. The germline gives CDR1 LGHNA, CDR2 YNFKEQ. The CDR3 is 16 residues long. J lost 6 bases, V lost 4 bases, and 10 bases had no gene match. CDR3: CASSLVIGTSGLEQYF. The CDR3 nucleotides read TGTGCCAGCAGCCTTGTCATCGGGACTAGCGGGCTCGAGCAGTACTTC.

The J gene is TRBJ2-7, the V gene TRBV6-1; 8 nucleotides line up with TRBD1. CDR1 and CDR2 (germline): MNHNS, SASEGT. With V trimmed by 4 bases and J by 1 base, 9 bases remained unmatched. This CDR3 contains 16 residues. Here the CDR3 reads CASSVDRDPSSYEQYF. In DNA, the CDR3 is TGTGCCAGCAGTGTGGACAGGGATCCCTCGTCCTACGAGCAGTACTTC.

The chain recombines TRBV5-5 with TRBJ2-4; 7 nucleotides agree with TRBD2. The CDR3 contains 15 residues. The trim removed 4 bases at V and 8 bases at J, leaving 12 bases unmatched. The germline V gene has CDR1 SGHKS and CDR2 YYEKEE (reference sequence). CDR3 residues: CASSPGLGDWDIQYF. Here the CDR3 DNA reads TGTGCCAGCAGCCCCGGACTAGGGGATTGGGACATTCAGTACTTC.

The rearrangement joins TRBV25-1 to TRBJ2-1; possibly TRBD2 for D (6 bases). CDR3 length: 13 residues. Germline V lookup: CDR1 MGHDK, CDR2 SYGVNS. Trimming took 5 bases from V and 6 from J, leaving 11 bases between them. The CDR3 reads CASSPGSINEQFF. CDR3 coding DNA: TGTGCCAGCAGTCCCGGGAGCATCAATGAGCAGTTCTTC. The whole variable domain, remainder taken from reference TRBV25-1 and TRBJ2-1, is EADIYQTPRYLVIGTGKKITLECSQTMGHDKMYWYQQDPGMELHLIHYSYGVNSTEKGDLSSESTVSRIRTEHFPLTLESARPSHTSQYLCASSPGSINEQFFGPGTRLTVL.

Relative to its sample, this clone is medium-sized. The chain joins TRBV18 to TRBJ2-3, with a possible D match to TRBD2 (5 bases). Trimming pared 6 bases from V and 5 bases from J, leaving 18 bases between. CDR1 KGHSH and CDR2 LQKENI come from the germline V gene. The CDR3 sequence is 15 residues long. The CDR3 here is CASSLTGVWEDTQYF. DNA of the CDR3: TGTGCCAGCTCGCTTACCGGGGTCTGGGAAGATACGCAGTATTTT.

V usage is TRBV27 and J usage is TRBJ2-7; 7 bases align to TRBD1. The germline V gene encodes CDR1 MNHEY and CDR2 SMNVEV (reference sequence). The CDR3 totals 14 residues. J lost 0 bases, V lost 7 bases, and 6 bases had no gene match. In nucleotides, the CDR3 is TGTGCCAGCACTTCGGGACAGAGCTCCTACGAGCAGTACTTC. It encodes CASTSGQSSYEQYF.

The V gene is TRBV25-1, the J gene TRBJ2-7; D call uncertain. V was shortened by 4 bases and J by 3 bases, with 4 bases between the two germline ends. This CDR3 comprises 11 residues. Germline V gene sequence: CDR1 MGHDK, CDR2 SYGVNS. The chain's CDR3 is CASSVNYEQYF. The CDR3 coding sequence is TGTGCCAGCAGTGTCAACTACGAGCAGTACTTC.

The chain joins TRBV6-4 to TRBJ1-5; D is uncertain. CDR3 size: 11 residues. The germline CDR1 and CDR2 sequences are MRHNA and SNTAGT. V was pared by 5 bases and J by 11 bases, with 10 bases between. For the CDR3, the DNA is TGTGCCAGCAGTTTCCGCCGTGCCCAGCATTTT. Its translation: CASSFRRAQHF.

The chain is built from TRBV27 and TRBJ2-7; D assignment may be TRBD1 or TRBD2 (5 bases each). The CDR3 runs 15 residues. V lost 3 bases and J 0 bases, leaving 12 bases between the germline ends. Germline V gene lookup returns CDR1 MNHEY and CDR2 SMNVEV (reference sequence). Written as DNA, the CDR3 is TGTGCCAGCAGTTTGGGGCTAGCAGCCTCCTACGAGCAGTACTTC. Amino acids: CASSLGLAASYEQYF.

The V and J genes are TRBV4-2 and TRBJ2-7, with D possibly being TRBD1 or TRBD2 (5 bases each). Trimming removed 0 bases at V and 6 bases at J, with 12 bases between. The CDR3 consists of 14 residues. Germline V gene lookup returns CDR1 LGHNA and CDR2 YNFKEQ. The CDR3 DNA reads TGTGCCAGCAGCCAAGAGGGGGAAGTTACCGAGCAGTACTTC. It codes for CASSQEGEVTEQYF.

The chain recombines TRBV6-5 with TRBJ1-1, with 9 bases identical to TRBD1. Germline V lookup: CDR1 MNHEY, CDR2 SVGAGI. This CDR3 spans 15 amino acids. V lost 0 bases to trimming and J lost 11 bases; unmatched junction nucleotides: 10. CDR3 nucleotide sequence: TGTGCCAGCAGTTACTCAGGACAGGGGAATCGAGAGGCTTTCTTT. Protein: CASSYSGQGNREAFF.

This clone was counted at least ten times. The rearrangement links TRBV7-9 to TRBJ1-2; D may be TRBD1 (5 bases). The CDR3 sequence is 17 residues long. Germline V gene sequence: CDR1 SEHNR, CDR2 FQNEAQ (reference sequence). V shed 2 bases and J shed 8 bases, with 24 bases lying between them. The CDR3 DNA follows: TGTGCCAGCAGCTTAACCCAGGTGGGGCCCTTGAATACGGGCTACACCTTC. It encodes CASSLTQVGPLNTGYTF.

The chain carries TRBV7-6 and TRBJ2-7; D is possibly TRBD2 (5 bases). CDR3 size: 13 residues. Trimming left V 5 bases short and J 6 bases short, with 14 bases between. The V gene's germline CDR1 is SGHVS and CDR2 FNYEAQ. The CDR3 DNA is TGTGCCAGCAGCCTGGAAGGGAGATCCGAGCAGTACTTC. Residues: CASSLEGRSEQYF.

The chain recombines TRBV30 with TRBJ2-7; tentatively, D is TRBD1 or TRBD2 (5 bases each). V was pared by 8 bases and J by 2 bases, with 16 bases between. Germline V gene sequence: CDR1 GTSNPN, CDR2 SVGIG (reference sequence). The CDR3 loop spans 13 amino acids. The CDR3, as DNA: TGTGCCATCTTCTCCGGGACCGCCTACGAGCAGTACTTC. Its protein product is CAIFSGTAYEQYF.

V and J are TRBV5-6 and TRBJ1-1; perhaps TRBD1 as D (5 bases). Deletions cut 5 bases from V and 1 base from J, with 12 bases between. The CDR3 runs 14 residues. The germline V gene encodes CDR1 SGHDT and CDR2 YYEEEE. CDR3 bases: TGTGCCAGCAGTGAGCCAGGGACGAACACTGAAGCTTTCTTT. Residues: CASSEPGTNTEAFF. The whole variable domain, filled in from reference TRBV5-6 and TRBJ1-1, reads DAGVTQSPTHLIKTRGQQVTLRCSPKSGHDTVSWYQQALGQGPQFIFQYYEEEERQRGNFPDRFSGHQFPNYSSELNVNALLLGDSALYLCASSEPGTNTEAFFGQGTRLTVV.

The rearrangement uses TRBV11-2 and TRBJ2-1; perhaps TRBD1 as D (5 bases). Between the trimmed V and J ends, which lost 0 bases and 3 bases, there was a span of 12 bases. The CDR3 extends over 16 amino acids. Germline CDR1 SGHAT, CDR2 FQNNGV. The CDR3 region has the DNA TGTGCCAGCAGCTTAGAAGGGGCCGGAATCTACAATGAGCAGTTCTTC. It encodes CASSLEGAGIYNEQFF.